These T cell receptor beta chains were read from a single sample in a study of T cells after yellow fever vaccination. TCRdb re-derived calls from the 5' RACE reads in MiXCR, one entry per CDR3 protein. The sample has around 330,000 distinct CDR3 sequences, around 3.9% seen once; the top ten hold roughly a quarter. The starting material was PBMCs, obtained on the day of the yellow fever booster vaccination. The source is a young man who received the YFV17D yellow fever vaccine. Each CDR3 is given with its conserved first and last residue. The order of the fields is V gene, J gene, clone size, D gene, CDR3 protein, CDR3 DNA. D genes are given only for firm matches. Size values are once, few and many counts, or a class for expanded clones, and some rows have none.

v_gene: TRBV21-1
j_gene: TRBJ2-5
abundance: few
d_gene: .
CDR3aa: CASSSHRWEYQETQYF
CDR3nt: TGTGCCAGCAGCTCCCATCGGTGGGAGTACCAAGAGACCCAGTACTTC

v_gene: TRBV28
j_gene: TRBJ1-1
abundance: .
d_gene: .
CDR3aa: CASSSADTGTAFF
CDR3nt: TGTGCCAGCAGTTCCGCCGATACAGGGACGGCTTTCTTT

v_gene: TRBV7-2
j_gene: TRBJ1-2
abundance: .
d_gene: TRBD1
CDR3aa: CASSDGTGGYTF
CDR3nt: TGTGCCAGCAGCGATGGGACAGGTGGCTACACCTTC

v_gene: TRBV20-1
j_gene: TRBJ2-7
abundance: many
d_gene: .
CDR3aa: CSARGGQERGSSYEQYF
CDR3nt: TGCAGTGCTAGGGGTGGGCAGGAACGAGGAAGCTCCTACGAGCAGTACTTC

v_gene: TRBV3-1
j_gene: TRBJ2-5
abundance: .
d_gene: .
CDR3aa: CASSHRDLQETQYF
CDR3nt: TGTGCCAGCAGCCACAGAGACCTCCAAGAGACCCAGTACTTC

v_gene: TRBV7-9
j_gene: TRBJ1-1
abundance: many
d_gene: TRBD1
CDR3aa: CASSLAKRPRLTGDGTEAFF
CDR3nt: TGTGCCAGCAGCTTAGCCAAGAGGCCACGGCTGACAGGGGACGGAACTGAAGCTTTCTTT

v_gene: TRBV20-1
j_gene: TRBJ2-5
abundance: many
d_gene: .
CDR3aa: CSASELTVETQYF
CDR3nt: TGCAGTGCTAGTGAACTTACGGTAGAGACCCAGTACTTC

v_gene: TRBV19
j_gene: TRBJ1-2
abundance: many
d_gene: .
CDR3aa: CASSIQSLAAGGYTF
CDR3nt: TGTGCCAGTAGTATCCAGAGCCTGGCAGCAGGAGGCTACACCTTC

v_gene: TRBV9
j_gene: TRBJ2-1
abundance: .
d_gene: .
CDR3aa: CASSGGGTVYNEQFF
CDR3nt: TGTGCCAGCAGCGGAGGGGGGACAGTCTACAATGAGCAGTTCTTC

v_gene: TRBV20-1
j_gene: TRBJ2-1
abundance: many
d_gene: .
CDR3aa: CSARSGFNEQFF
CDR3nt: TGCAGTGCTAGAAGCGGGTTCAATGAGCAGTTCTTC

v_gene: TRBV5-1
j_gene: TRBJ2-2
abundance: few
d_gene: .
CDR3aa: CASSLIPPRDTGELFF
CDR3nt: TGCGCCAGCAGCTTGATTCCGCCCCGGGACACCGGGGAGCTGTTTTTT

v_gene: TRBV5-1
j_gene: TRBJ1-1
abundance: .
d_gene: .
CDR3aa: CASSPGPESNTEAFF
CDR3nt: TGCGCCAGCAGCCCAGGACCCGAATCGAACACTGAAGCTTTCTTT

v_gene: TRBV4-2
j_gene: TRBJ2-3
abundance: .
d_gene: .
CDR3aa: CASSQGTPSTDTQYF
CDR3nt: TGTGCCAGCAGCCAAGGAACTCCTAGCACAGATACGCAGTATTTT

v_gene: TRBV5-5
j_gene: TRBJ2-1
abundance: many
d_gene: .
CDR3aa: CASSIWDIRDEQFF
CDR3nt: TGTGCCAGCAGCATCTGGGACATCCGGGATGAGCAGTTCTTC

v_gene: TRBV20-1
j_gene: TRBJ2-5
abundance: .
d_gene: .
CDR3aa: CSARGGRVETQYF
CDR3nt: TGCAGTGCTAGGGGGGGGCGCGTAGAGACCCAGTACTTC

v_gene: TRBV5-6
j_gene: TRBJ2-3
abundance: .
d_gene: .
CDR3aa: CASSLGGANTQYF
CDR3nt: TGTGCCAGCAGCTTGGGCGGAGCTAATACGCAGTATTTT

v_gene: TRBV5-6
j_gene: TRBJ1-2
abundance: many
d_gene: .
CDR3aa: CASSVIGSYTF
CDR3nt: TGTGCCAGCAGCGTCATCGGGAGCTACACCTTC

v_gene: TRBV5-1
j_gene: TRBJ1-4
abundance: many
d_gene: TRBD1
CDR3aa: CASSLFAGQNEKLFF
CDR3nt: TGCGCCAGCAGCTTGTTTGCGGGACAGAATGAAAAACTGTTTTTT

v_gene: TRBV18
j_gene: TRBJ2-5
abundance: many
d_gene: .
CDR3aa: CASSPRGSRETQYF
CDR3nt: TGTGCCAGCTCACCCAGGGGATCCAGAGAGACCCAGTACTTC

v_gene: TRBV10-3
j_gene: TRBJ2-1
abundance: .
d_gene: TRBD1
CDR3aa: CAISESGTGVSVEQFF
CDR3nt: TGTGCCATCAGTGAGTCCGGGACAGGGGTCTCGGTTGAGCAGTTCTTC

v_gene: TRBV4-2
j_gene: TRBJ2-5
abundance: many
d_gene: TRBD2
CDR3aa: CASSQVPGGETQYF
CDR3nt: TGTGCCAGCAGCCAAGTGCCCGGGGGGGAGACCCAGTACTTC

v_gene: TRBV23-1
j_gene: TRBJ2-7
abundance: few
d_gene: .
CDR3aa: CARKDSYF
CDR3nt: TGCGCCAGAAAGGACAGCTACTTC

v_gene: TRBV13
j_gene: TRBJ2-7
abundance: many
d_gene: .
CDR3aa: CASSLERPGASSYEQYF
CDR3nt: TGTGCCAGCAGCTTAGAACGCCCGGGTGCTAGCTCCTACGAGCAGTACTTC

v_gene: TRBV7-2
j_gene: TRBJ2-3
abundance: .
d_gene: TRBD2
CDR3aa: CASSLAGVIDTQYF
CDR3nt: TGTGCCAGCAGCCTAGCGGGGGTGATAGATACGCAGTATTTT

v_gene: TRBV6-6
j_gene: TRBJ1-1
abundance: .
d_gene: .
CDR3aa: CASSAGHSGMNTEAFF
CDR3nt: TGTGCCAGCAGTGCCGGCCACAGCGGTATGAACACTGAAGCTTTCTTT

v_gene: TRBV7-3
j_gene: TRBJ2-1
abundance: many
d_gene: TRBD2
CDR3aa: CASSLMASGGVNEQFF
CDR3nt: TGTGCCAGCAGCTTAATGGCTAGCGGGGGGGTCAATGAGCAGTTCTTC

v_gene: TRBV21-1
j_gene: TRBJ2-7
abundance: .
d_gene: .
CDR3aa: CASSKHRGGGSYEQYF
CDR3nt: TGTGCCAGCAGCAAACACCGGGGCGGAGGAAGCTACGAGCAGTACTTC

v_gene: TRBV10-3
j_gene: TRBJ1-5
abundance: many
d_gene: .
CDR3aa: CAISSAGQPQHF
CDR3nt: TGTGCCATCTCAAGTGCGGGTCAGCCCCAGCATTTT

v_gene: TRBV11-2
j_gene: TRBJ1-2
abundance: few
d_gene: .
CDR3aa: CASSSTGTANYGYTF
CDR3nt: TGTGCCAGCAGCTCAACCGGGACTGCAAACTATGGCTACACCTTC

v_gene: TRBV7-3
j_gene: TRBJ2-3
abundance: many
d_gene: TRBD2
CDR3aa: CASRPSGVGTDTQYF
CDR3nt: TGTGCCAGCAGACCTAGCGGGGTCGGCACAGATACGCAGTATTTT

v_gene: TRBV5-1
j_gene: TRBJ2-7
abundance: many
d_gene: .
CDR3aa: CASSLDGVGEQYF
CDR3nt: TGCGCCAGCAGCTTGGATGGGGTAGGTGAGCAGTACTTC

v_gene: TRBV6-5
j_gene: TRBJ2-7
abundance: few
d_gene: TRBD2
CDR3aa: CASSSVAGASYEQYF
CDR3nt: TGTGCCAGCAGTTCAGTAGCGGGGGCGTCCTACGAGCAGTACTTC

v_gene: TRBV4-1
j_gene: TRBJ2-3
abundance: .
d_gene: TRBD2
CDR3aa: CASSQVDGGATDTQYF
CDR3nt: TGCGCCAGCAGCCAAGTAGACGGGGGGGCTACAGATACGCAGTATTTT

v_gene: TRBV7-3
j_gene: TRBJ2-3
abundance: many
d_gene: TRBD2
CDR3aa: CASSLTPFSIGGDTDTQYF
CDR3nt: TGTGCCAGCAGCTTAACCCCGTTTTCGATCGGGGGGGACACAGATACGCAGTATTTT